This TCR beta chain was found in a study of cytomegalovirus exposure and HLA in healthy donors. Details on this clone: Its antigen is not identified.

General study results and limits: Donor immune exposure was known only as CMV serostatus.

The primer mix had 60 Vbeta and 13 Jbeta primers. In the source study's methods: Approximately 73 million unique TCR beta chains, some 9.9 million shared, were counted in a later analysis. The method was immunoSEQ multiplex PCR; TCRdb's version includes in-frame clones alone and lacks a portion of them. Clonal size and the V and J genes are those of that table, whereas D and trimming came from the DNA. The repertoire has approximately 120,000 clones, around 82% of them found once; the top ten carry 3.6%. The trim removed 3 bases at V and 0 bases at J, leaving 6 bases unmatched. The CDR3 sequence is 16 residues long. Germline V CDR1 and CDR2: SGDLS, YYNGEE.

This clonotype was sampled from a man aged 40-50 years in good health and CMV-seronegative. V usage is TRBV9 and J usage is TRBJ1-3, with TRBD1 identical over 7 bases. Sequencing input: PBMCs. The CDR3 spells CASSEEDRSSGNTIYF. CDR3 sequence (DNA): TGTGCCAGCAGCGAAGAGGACAGGAGCTCTGGAAACACCATATATTTT.